The source of this T cell receptor beta chain is a study of cytomegalovirus exposure and HLA in healthy donors. Findings and limits, study-wide: TCR beta chains numbering some 160 were designated cytomegalovirus-associated. High sensitivity and specificity were reportedly achieved when the classifier diagnosed cytomegalovirus status.

The germline gives CDR1 WNHNN, CDR2 SYGVQD (reference sequence). V lost 0 bases to trimming and J lost 9 bases, with 6 bases between them. This CDR3 has 13 amino acids. 60 Vbeta and 13 Jbeta primers were used in PCR. Only in-frame clones appear in the TCRdb table, and some are missing; sequencing was by immunoSEQ multiplex PCR. Of tens of thousands of clones in the sample, about 72% were seen once. As to this clone: Its target is not known.

The rearrangement joins TRBV10-1 to TRBJ1-6; no firm D call. The receptor was derived from a woman under 40 in good health and CMV-seropositive. The sequenced sample consisted of PBMCs. The DNA for the CDR3 is TGCGCCAGCAGTGAGTCCGGGGTTTCACCCCTCCACTTT. Its translation: CASSESGVSPLHF.